This TCR beta chain was obtained from a study of blood T cell repertoires in COVID-19 (dated by TCRdb to the early 2020s). Study-level background: The collaborator samples originated in the United States, Italy and Spain and spanned the acute and convalescent phases of COVID-19. The prospective study material was composed of cDNA or gDNA derived from T cells, B-cell-depleted T cells, or PBMCs. The dataset comprised deeply sampled blood TCRbeta repertoires from subjects exposed to, actively infected with, or recovered from COVID-19. The repertoires were released in a freely available public database meant as a resource for research on the immune response to SARS-CoV-2. The samples were drawn from the first 160 participants of the ongoing ImmuneRACE study and from over 950 subjects provided by 6 global collaborators. The sample metadata nearly always contained a de-identified subject ID, COVID-19 status, age in years and sex. Where HLA class I and class II types were available, the types were taken from metadata supplied by the sample provider, not from assay-based typing.

Each collaborating institution followed its own protocols to collect whole blood in K2EDTA tubes. Collaborator samples were shipped for TCRbeta analysis as frozen whole blood, isolated PBMCs, or DNA extracted from either sample type. The CDR3 runs 14 amino acids, cysteine and phenylalanine included. The DNA shown is the 42-base CDR3, in frame from base 1. The germline V gene (reference sequence) yields GTSNPN for CDR1 and SVGIG for CDR2. V drops 5 bases and J drops 5 bases, leaving 18 bases in between. TCRbeta CDR3 regions were amplified from genomic DNA by means of the immunoSEQ Assay, a bias-controlled multiplex PCR. Regarding the original processing steps: Within the assay, amplification of reference gene primers was used to estimate how many nucleated cells each sample contained. To quantify the absolute abundance of each unique TCRbeta CDR3 rearrangement, sequence reads were collapsed and filtered. For each sample, productive Simpson clonality was calculated by taking the square root of Simpson's diversity index across productive rearrangements. TCRdb took this table from immuneACCESS and kept in-frame rearrangements with V and J called. Such tables lack part of the clones; where checked against another copy, unresolved V genes explain under half of the gap, and the rest is unexplained. V and J calls and clone size are as listed in that table; D and trimming were resolved from the DNA. The sample yields fewer than 100,000 clones; roughly 85% were counted once. Around 40% of the sample is taken by the ten largest.

A note on this clone: Its antigen has not been determined. No base qualities exist here, and no much larger clone lies one base off it.

Broader findings and caveats from the paper: The quantity of clinical and demographic metadata differed by source and by participant and was supplied without curation.

This chain is built from TRBV30 and TRBJ1-2, with no reliable assignment of the D segment. The sample consisted of peripheral blood. This TCR derives from a human donor in a cohort sampled during active COVID-19. At the DNA level, the sequence is TGTGCCTGGGGGAGGTCATCCGCTGGGTATGGCTACACCTTC. This sequence encodes CAWGRSSAGYGYTF. When the CDR3 is completed using the reference TRBV30 and TRBJ1-2 genes on either side, the full variable domain is SQTIHQWPATLVQPVGSPLSLECTVEGTSNPNLYWYRQAAGRGLQLLFYSVGIGQISSEVPQNLSASRPQDRQFILSSKKLLLSDSGFYLCAWGRSSAGYGYTFGSGTRLTVV.